This entry is about one T cell receptor (beta chain). Its antigen is undetermined. The same CDR3 is also encoded by other DNA sequences in this sample. The entry originates in a study of shared clonotypes between healthy human individuals. V lost 3 bases and J 4 bases, leaving 7 bases between the germline ends. This CDR3 has 12 residues. Germline CDR1 is LNHNV and CDR2 is YYDKDF (reference sequence). The method was immunoSEQ multiplex PCR; TCRdb's version includes in-frame clones alone and lacks a portion of them. The sample lists some 2.3 million clones, about 92% occurring once. The study, taken as a whole, reports: The authors sampled blood alone, and tissue repertoires likely differ.

The source material was naive CD4+ T cells from PBMCs. Subset here: CD45RA+ positively selected. This TCR came from a man aged 18 to 30 in good health. Some clones in this sample may be carry-over from other donors' samples. This rearrangement joins TRBV15 to TRBJ2-7, with a weak D call TRBD2 (5 bases). CDR3 protein: CATSRGAYEQYF. CDR3 DNA sequence: TGTGCCACCAGCAGGGGAGCTTACGAGCAGTACTTC. Together with reference TRBV15 and TRBJ2-7, the CDR3 gives the full variable domain: DAMVIQNPRYQVTQFGKPVTLSCSQTLNHNVMYWYQQKSSQAPKLLFHYYDKDFNNEADTPDNFQSRRPNTSFCFLDIRSPGLGDTAMYLCATSRGAYEQYFGPGTRLTVT.